The clone carrying this T cell receptor beta chain has a handful of counts. Its target is not known. CDR1 is MNHEY, CDR2 SVGAGI, per germline. Trimming stripped 8 bases from V and 1 base from J, with 16 bases between. The CDR3 is 15 amino acids. The sample belongs to a study of T-cell memory formation after mild COVID-19. Looking at the study overall: There were largely donor-specific TCR clusters.

Overall study findings and caveats: Contracting CD8+ clones were enriched in EMRA, CD4+ mainly in CM and EM.

MiXCR, run by TCRdb on the 5' RACE reads, gives a single entry per CDR3 protein. This table holds a few hundred thousand distinct CDR3 sequences, roughly 15% found once. The material sequenced was PBMCs or a T cell subset sorted from them (not recorded which). The chain carries TRBV6-5 and TRBJ2-3; D may be TRBD1 or TRBD2 (5 bases each). The clonotype was recovered from a man between 18 and 29 years old who had mild COVID-19 (a few samples of this study predate the infection). Cell type and time point are not known. The CDR3 reads CASAAWGRRTDTQYF. CDR3 in DNA: TGTGCCAGCGCTGCCTGGGGACGGCGCACAGATACGCAGTATTTT.